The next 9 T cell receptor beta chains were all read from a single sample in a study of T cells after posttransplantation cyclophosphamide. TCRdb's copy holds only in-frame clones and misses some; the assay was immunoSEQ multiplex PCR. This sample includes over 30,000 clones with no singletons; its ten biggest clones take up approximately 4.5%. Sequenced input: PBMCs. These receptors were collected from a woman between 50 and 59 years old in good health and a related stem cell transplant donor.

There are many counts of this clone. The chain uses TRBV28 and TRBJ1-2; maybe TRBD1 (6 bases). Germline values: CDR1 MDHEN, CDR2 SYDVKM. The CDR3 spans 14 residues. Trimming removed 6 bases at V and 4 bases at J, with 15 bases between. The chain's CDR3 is CASRLYQGSYGYTF. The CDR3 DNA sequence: TGTGCCAGCAGGCTCTATCAGGGGAGCTATGGCTACACCTTC.

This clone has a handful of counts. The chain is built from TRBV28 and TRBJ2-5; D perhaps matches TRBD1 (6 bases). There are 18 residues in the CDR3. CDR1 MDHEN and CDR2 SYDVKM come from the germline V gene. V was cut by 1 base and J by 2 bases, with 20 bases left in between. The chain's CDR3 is CASSLLFKVGGRQETQYF. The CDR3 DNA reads TGTGCCAGCAGTTTATTGTTTAAGGTTGGGGGCAGGCAAGAGACCCAGTACTTC.

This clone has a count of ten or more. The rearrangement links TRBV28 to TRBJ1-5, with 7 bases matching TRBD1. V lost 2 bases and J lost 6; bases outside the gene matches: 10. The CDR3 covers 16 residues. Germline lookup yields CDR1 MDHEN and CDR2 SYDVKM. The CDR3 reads CASSLGGQGVGQPQHF. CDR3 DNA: TGTGCCAGCAGTTTAGGGGGTCAGGGGGTGGGTCAGCCCCAGCATTTT. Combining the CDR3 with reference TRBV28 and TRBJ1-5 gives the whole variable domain DVKVTQSSRYLVKRTGEKVFLECVQDMDHENMFWYRQDPGLGLRLIYFSYDVKMKEKGDIPEGYSVSREKKERFSLILESASTNQTSMYLCASSLGGQGVGQPQHFGDGTRLSIL.

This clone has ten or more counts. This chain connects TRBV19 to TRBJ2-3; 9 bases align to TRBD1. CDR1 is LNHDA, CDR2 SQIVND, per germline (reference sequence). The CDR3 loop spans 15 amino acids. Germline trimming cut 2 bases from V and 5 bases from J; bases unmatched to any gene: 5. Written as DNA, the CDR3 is TGTGCCAGTAGTATACAACAGGGGGCTGGAGATACGCAGTATTTT. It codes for CASSIQQGAGDTQYF. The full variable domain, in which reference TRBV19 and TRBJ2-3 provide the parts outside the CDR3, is DGGITQSPKYLFRKEGQNVTLSCEQNLNHDAMYWYRQDPGQGLRLIYYSQIVNDFQKGDIAEGYSVSREKKESFPLTVTSAQKNPTAFYLCASSIQQGAGDTQYFGPGTRLTVL.

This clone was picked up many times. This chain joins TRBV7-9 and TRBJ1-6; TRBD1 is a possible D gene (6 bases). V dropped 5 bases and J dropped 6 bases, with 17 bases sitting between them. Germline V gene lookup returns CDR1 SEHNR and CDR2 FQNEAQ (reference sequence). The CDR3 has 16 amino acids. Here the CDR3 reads CASSLGQPAGNSPLHF. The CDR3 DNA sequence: TGTGCCAGCAGCCTAGGACAGCCTGCCGGTAATTCACCCCTCCACTTT.

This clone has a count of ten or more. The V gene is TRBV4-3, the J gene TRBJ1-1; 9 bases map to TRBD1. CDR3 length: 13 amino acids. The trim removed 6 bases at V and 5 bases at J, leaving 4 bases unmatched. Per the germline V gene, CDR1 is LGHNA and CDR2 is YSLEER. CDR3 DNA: TGCGCCAGCAGTCTACAGGGGGCAACTGAAGCTTTCTTT. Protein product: CASSLQGATEAFF.

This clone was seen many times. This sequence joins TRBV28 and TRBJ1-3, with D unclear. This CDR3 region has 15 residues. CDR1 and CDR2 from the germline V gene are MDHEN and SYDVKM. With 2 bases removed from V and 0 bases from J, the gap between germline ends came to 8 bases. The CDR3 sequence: CASSLHGSSGNTIYF. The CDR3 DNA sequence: TGTGCCAGCAGTTTACACGGGAGCTCTGGAAACACCATATATTTT.

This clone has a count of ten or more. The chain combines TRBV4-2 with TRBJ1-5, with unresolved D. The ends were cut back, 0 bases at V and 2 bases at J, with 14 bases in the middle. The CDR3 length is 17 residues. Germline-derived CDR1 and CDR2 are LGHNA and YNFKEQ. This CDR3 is CASSQDWSNRGNQPQHF. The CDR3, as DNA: TGTGCCAGCAGCCAAGATTGGTCGAATCGGGGCAATCAGCCCCAGCATTTT.

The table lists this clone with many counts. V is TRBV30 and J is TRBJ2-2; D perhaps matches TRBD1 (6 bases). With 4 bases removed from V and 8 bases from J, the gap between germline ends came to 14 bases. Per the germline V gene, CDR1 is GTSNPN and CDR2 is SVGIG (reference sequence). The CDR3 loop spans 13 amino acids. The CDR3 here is CAWKNRVPGELFF. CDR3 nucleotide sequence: TGTGCCTGGAAAAACAGGGTACCGGGGGAGCTGTTTTTT.